The clone carrying this T cell receptor beta chain was detected a few times. Germline-derived CDR1 and CDR2 are SEHNR and FQNEAQ (reference sequence). The germline V and J ends were trimmed by 2 bases and 2 bases, with 7 bases remaining between them. CDR3 length equals 14 residues. This entry belongs to a study of identical twins. TCRdb re-called the 5' RACE reads through MiXCR, storing one row per CDR3 protein. The sample contains about 450,000 distinct CDR3 sequences, about 18% of which appear only once. This receptor was obtained from a man aged 50 or older in good health. Sequencing was done on a sample of naive T cells sorted from blood. The chain links TRBV7-9 to TRBJ2-1; D gene ambiguous. CDR3 nucleotide sequence: TGTGCCAGCAGCTTATCGGGCGCCTACAATGAGCAGTTCTTC. Its translation is CASSLSGAYNEQFF.